A selection of T cell receptor beta chains follows, all from one sample in a study of blood T cell repertoires in COVID-19. Here immunoSEQ multiplex PCR was the method, and the copy in TCRdb shows in-frame clones only, minus some. This sample has about 190,000 clones, with around 87% found just once. Sample: PBMCs or T cells enriched from blood (not recorded which). The receptors here all came from a woman between 40 and 55 years old in a cohort exposed to, infected with or recovered from COVID-19 (not recorded which). Both conserved end residues are part of each CDR3. D genes are given only for firm matches. Clone size appears in some rows only: once, few, many, or a class for an expanded clone.

D	size	V	J	DNA	CDR3
TRBD1	-	TRBV27	TRBJ2-7	TGTGCCAGCAGTTTTGCGGCAGGGGGCAACGAGCAGTACTTC	CASSFAAGGNEQYF
-	-	TRBV4-1	TRBJ2-7	TGCGCCAGCAGCCAAGTTAGCGGTCAATACGAGCAGTACTTC	CASSQVSGQYEQYF
-	-	TRBV7-6	TRBJ2-5	TGTGCCAGCAGCTGGAACAGGGATGAGACCCAGTACTTC	CASSWNRDETQYF
-	once	TRBV27	TRBJ2-3	TGTGCCAGCAGTCCCGGGGGCACAGATACGCAGTATTTT	CASSPGGTDTQYF
TRBD1	-	TRBV24-1	TRBJ1-5	TGTGCCACCAGTGATCCGGGACAGGGTAGCATTGGCGATCAGCCCCAGCATTTT	CATSDPGQGSIGDQPQHF
-	-	TRBV7-9	TRBJ2-1	TGTGCCAGCACCTCCGTATTCAATGAGCAGTTCTTC	CASTSVFNEQFF
-	-	TRBV2	TRBJ1-5	TGTGCCAGCAAAACAGGGATTGGAAGCAATCAGCCCCAGCATTTT	CASKTGIGSNQPQHF
TRBD2	once	TRBV19	TRBJ2-7	TGTGCCAGTAGTACCCGGGCACTAGCGGGAGGAGCCTCCTACGAGCAGTACTTC	CASSTRALAGGASYEQYF
-	-	TRBV5-1	TRBJ2-7	TGCGCCAGCAGCTCCCTAGGTGGCGGGTCAGGCGAGCAGTACTTC	CASSSLGGGSGEQYF
TRBD1	-	TRBV19	TRBJ1-5	TGTGCCAGTAGTACTCGCCACAGGGGCTACAATCAGCCCCAGCATTTT	CASSTRHRGYNQPQHF
-	-	TRBV5-1	TRBJ2-1	TGCGCCAGCAGCTTGGTGAGTAGCGCGGACAATGAGCAGTTCTTC	CASSLVSSADNEQFF
-	-	TRBV3-1/TRBV3-2	TRBJ1-5	TGTGCCAGCAGCCCCTCCCTGAGTTCGAATAGCAATCAGCCCCAGCATTTT	CASSPSLSSNSNQPQHF
TRBD1	few	TRBV28	TRBJ2-7	TGTGCCAGCAGTTACCGGGACAGGGTCTACGAGCAGTACTTC	CASSYRDRVYEQYF
-	few	TRBV9	TRBJ1-6	TGTGCCAGCAGCGTTACAGGGTTGGCGAATTCACCCCTCCACTTT	CASSVTGLANSPLHF
TRBD2	-	TRBV10-2	TRBJ2-1	TGCGCCAGCCGGGGGGGAACACCTCTTTACAATGAGCAGTTCTTC	CASRGGTPLYNEQFF
-	-	TRBV9	TRBJ2-2	TGTGCCAGCAGCGTAGCGGGGGTGGCCGGGGAGCTGTTTTTT	CASSVAGVAGELFF
TRBD1	-	TRBV9	TRBJ1-2	TGTGCCAGCAGCGCCGACGTGGGACAGCTTAACTATGGCTACACCTTC	CASSADVGQLNYGYTF
-	-	TRBV24-1	TRBJ1-2	TGTGCCACCAGTGTTGGCCGAGGGAACTATGGCTACACCTTC	CATSVGRGNYGYTF
-	-	TRBV7-9	TRBJ1-1	TGTGCCAGCAGCTTAATAGACAGGGAAGCTTTCTTT	CASSLIDREAFF
-	-	TRBV9	TRBJ1-1	TGTGCCAGCAGCGTCGACGACAGTGTTCGTGGAGCTTTCTTT	CASSVDDSVRGAFF
-	-	TRBV11-3	TRBJ1-1	TGTGCCAGCAGCCCAGGGGTAAGAACTGAAGCTTTCTTT	CASSPGVRTEAFF
-	-	TRBV27	TRBJ1-5	TGTGCCAGCCCTTACAGTGACAATCAGCCCCAGCATTTT	CASPYSDNQPQHF
-	-	TRBV7-9	TRBJ2-7	TGTGCCAGCAGCCCGCTATCGGGGTTCTACGAGCAGTACTTC	CASSPLSGFYEQYF
-	-	TRBV9	TRBJ1-2	TGTGCCAGCAGCGAAACAGGGTCCGGCTATGGCTACACCTTC	CASSETGSGYGYTF
TRBD1	-	TRBV14	TRBJ2-7	TGTGCCAGCAGTTCCGGGACAGTTAATATTTACGAGCAGTACTTC	CASSSGTVNIYEQYF
TRBD1	-	TRBV4-3	TRBJ2-7	TGCGCCAGCAGCCAAGATGGGACAGGGGGCGGAGAGCAGTACTTC	CASSQDGTGGGEQYF
TRBD1	once	TRBV6-2/TRBV6-3	TRBJ1-5	TGTGCCAGCAGCCAACAGGGGTATCAGCCCCAGCATTTT	CASSQQGYQPQHF
-	-	TRBV27	TRBJ2-3	TGTGCCAGCCGAGGGAACTTCGGGGGTAATACGCAGTATTTT	CASRGNFGGNTQYF
-	-	TRBV13	TRBJ1-3	TGTGCCAGCAGCTTAGAAACCCGGGTGGACACCATATATTTT	CASSLETRVDTIYF
-	-	TRBV7-2	TRBJ2-6	TGTGCCAGCAGGACAGATCTGATTCGCTCTGGGGCCAACGTCCTGACTTTC	CASRTDLIRSGANVLTF
-	-	TRBV4-1	TRBJ2-2	TGCGCCAGCAGCCAAGATAGAGCGCATTGGGGGGAGCTGTTTTTT	CASSQDRAHWGELFF
TRBD1	-	TRBV5-4	TRBJ2-1	TGTGCCAGCAGCCCGACAGGGGAGCAGGGCAATGAGCAGTTCTTC	CASSPTGEQGNEQFF
TRBD2	-	TRBV4-1	TRBJ2-1	TGCGCCAGCAGCCGACTAGCGGGATCCTACAATGAGCAGTTCTTC	CASSRLAGSYNEQFF
TRBD1	-	TRBV7-2	TRBJ2-1	TGTGCCAGCAGCTTAGCTACAGGGGGCGCCTACAATGAGCAGTTCTTC	CASSLATGGAYNEQFF
TRBD2	once	TRBV9	TRBJ2-7	TGTGCCAGCAGCGTAGAAGGCGGGAGCTCCTACGAGCAGTACTTC	CASSVEGGSSYEQYF
-	-	TRBV6-1	TRBJ2-6	TGTGCCAGCAGTGAACCGGGTTTCACCTTTGGGGCCAACGTCCTGACTTTC	CASSEPGFTFGANVLTF
TRBD1	-	TRBV6-5	TRBJ1-5	TGTGCCAGCAGTTTGACAGGGTCTCAGCCCCAGCATTTT	CASSLTGSQPQHF
-	-	TRBV27	TRBJ2-1	TGTGCCAGCAGTCGGAGTGGACTAAGCAATGAGCAGTTCTTC	CASSRSGLSNEQFF
-	-	TRBV4-2	TRBJ1-1	TGTGCCAGCAGCCAAGGCGCAGGGCGCACTGAAGCTTTCTTT	CASSQGAGRTEAFF
TRBD1	once	TRBV30	TRBJ1-1	TGTGCCTGGAGTGGCCTCGGCGGGACAGGGGACACTGAAGCTTTCTTT	CAWSGLGGTGDTEAFF
TRBD1	-	TRBV12-3/TRBV12-4	TRBJ1-5	TGTGCCAGCAGTTGGACAGGGAACCAGCCCCAGCATTTT	CASSWTGNQPQHF
-	-	TRBV29-1	TRBJ1-3	TGCAGCGTGCGGTCTGGAAACACCATATATTTT	CSVRSGNTIYF